The clone carrying this T cell receptor beta chain counts as medium-sized (0.01 to 0.1%). The data were taken from a study of metastatic and nonmetastatic thyroid tumors. Overall study context: Repertoire comparisons spanned blood and tumor or nodule tissue from malignant and benign thyroid patients.

Trimming at V came to 5 bases and at J to 6 bases, leaving 13 bases not matched to a gene. The CDR3 is made up of 15 amino acids. Per the germline V gene, CDR1 is DFQATT and CDR2 is SNEGSKA (reference sequence). Among the patients, none had received any treatment before thyroid surgery. Authors' data handling: To classify distant metastasis in papillary thyroid cancer, a model was built from CDR3 differences across clinicopathological groups. TCRdb called clones again from the PCR reads with MiXCR. TCRdb, not the authors, supplied the V and J calls. The table shows tens of thousands of clones, with roughly 20% occurring only once.

This clonotype originated in a female donor with papillary thyroid cancer or a benign thyroid nodule (not recorded which). Some clones in this sample may be carry-over from other donors' samples. Input material: blood. The chain links TRBV20-1 to TRBJ2-1, with 7 bases identical to TRBD2. The CDR3, as DNA: TGCAGTGCTCGAAATTTGGCGGGAGTTAGCAATGAGCAGTTCTTC. Protein sequence: CSARNLAGVSNEQFF.